These T cell receptor beta chains were read from a single sample in a study of T cell responses to AZD1222 COVID-19 vaccine. Measured with immunoSEQ multiplex PCR; TCRdb has only the in-frame clones, and not every one. In the table there are about 130,000 clones, 80% to 90% of which are singletons. The source was peripheral blood, collected 28 days after the second AZD1222 dose. Every receptor here comes from an adult who received the AZD1222 COVID-19 vaccine. Each CDR3 is given with its conserved first and last residue. D genes are given only for firm matches. Clone size is not always given. Where it is, it says once, few, many or a class for expanded clones.

size	D	J	V	CDR3	DNA
.	.	TRBJ1-1	TRBV30	CAWSVRSTEAFF	TGTGCCTGGAGTGTACGGAGCACTGAAGCTTTCTTT
.	.	TRBJ2-7	TRBV11-2	CASSFGQGSEQYF	TGTGCCAGCAGCTTTGGGCAGGGGAGCGAGCAGTACTTC
.	.	TRBJ2-6	TRBV5-1	CASSLGGDSGANVLTF	TGCGCCAGCAGCTTGGGTGGCGACTCTGGGGCCAACGTCCTGACTTTC
.	.	TRBJ2-3	TRBV2	CASTPPGAYHSTDTQYF	TGTGCCAGCACGCCCCCAGGGGCCTACCATAGCACAGATACGCAGTATTTT
.	.	TRBJ2-3	TRBV19	CAAGGDTQYF	TGTGCCGCAGGAGGAGATACGCAGTATTTT
.	TRBD1	TRBJ1-6	TRBV2	CASTRDSSYNSPLHF	TGTGCCAGCACGAGGGACAGCTCCTATAATTCACCCCTCCACTTT
.	.	TRBJ2-5	TRBV27	CASSSWQVETQYF	TGTGCCAGCAGTTCGTGGCAGGTGGAGACCCAGTACTTC
few	.	TRBJ1-1	TRBV10-1	CASSEGEYTEAFF	TGCGCCAGCAGTGAAGGAGAATACACTGAAGCTTTCTTT
.	.	TRBJ1-1	TRBV10-1	CASSARRDGAEAFF	TGCGCCAGCAGTGCCAGGCGGGACGGCGCTGAAGCTTTCTTT
.	TRBD2	TRBJ2-3	TRBV9	CASSEGSGGPFTDTQYF	TGTGCCAGCAGCGAGGGGAGCGGGGGACCGTTCACAGATACGCAGTATTTT
.	TRBD1	TRBJ1-6	TRBV5-1	CASSSQGGHNSPLHF	TGCGCCAGCAGCTCACAAGGGGGCCATAATTCACCCCTCCACTTT
.	TRBD2	TRBJ2-5	TRBV30	CAWSVVGTTRETQYF	TGTGCCTGGAGTGTAGTCGGGACTACCCGGGAGACCCAGTACTTC
.	.	TRBJ2-3	TRBV12-5	CASGLGDTQYF	TGTGCTAGTGGTTTGGGGGATACGCAGTATTTT
.	TRBD1	TRBJ2-7	TRBV7-9	CASSLLGTGGGEQYF	TGTGCCAGCAGCTTATTAGGGACAGGGGGAGGCGAGCAGTACTTC
.	TRBD1	TRBJ1-2	TRBV4-3	CASSQVGGQGEYGYTF	TGCGCCAGCAGCCAAGTAGGGGGACAGGGTGAGTATGGCTACACCTTC
.	.	TRBJ2-7	TRBV30	CAWSVMGYEQYF	TGTGCCTGGAGTGTAATGGGGTACGAGCAGTACTTC
.	TRBD2	TRBJ2-7	TRBV10-3	CAISESKSGSIYEQYF	TGTGCCATCAGTGAGTCAAAGAGCGGGAGTATTTACGAGCAGTACTTC
.	.	TRBJ1-2	TRBV4-1	CASSQDFSSNYGYTF	TGCGCCAGCAGCCAAGATTTCAGCTCAAACTATGGCTACACCTTC
.	.	TRBJ1-2	TRBV19	CASLGTRYGYTF	TGTGCCAGCCTCGGGACCCGCTATGGCTACACCTTC
.	.	TRBJ2-5	TRBV12-3/TRBV12-4	CASSWQVREAQYF	TGTGCCAGCAGTTGGCAGGTCCGAGAGGCCCAGTACTTC
.	TRBD2	TRBJ2-1	TRBV7-2	CASSFDGTSGREQFF	TGTGCCAGCAGCTTTGACGGGACTAGCGGGCGTGAGCAGTTCTTC
.	.	TRBJ2-3	TRBV18	CASSRAGSSTDTQYF	TGTGCCAGCTCACGCGCGGGGTCTAGCACAGATACGCAGTATTTT
.	TRBD2	TRBJ2-1	TRBV15	CATSRGLAYEQFF	TGTGCCACCAGCAGAGGACTAGCCTACGAGCAGTTCTTC
.	TRBD2	TRBJ2-1	TRBV7-9	CASSPRGSGSSYNEQFF	TGTGCCAGCAGCCCCCGTGGTAGCGGGAGCTCCTACAATGAGCAGTTCTTC
.	TRBD2	TRBJ2-2	TRBV6-2/TRBV6-3	CASSRLAGYTGELFF	TGTGCCAGCAGTCGACTAGCGGGTTACACCGGGGAGCTGTTTTTT
once	TRBD2	TRBJ2-2	TRBV2	CASSLRGGANTGELFF	TGTGCCAGCAGCCTTCGCGGGGGGGCGAACACCGGGGAGCTGTTTTTT
.	.	TRBJ1-6	TRBV6-1	CASSEVVSPYSPLHF	TGTGCCAGCAGTGAAGTGGTCAGCCCGTATTCACCCCTCCACTTT
.	TRBD1	TRBJ1-6	TRBV3-1/TRBV3-2	CASSRNRGRTSPLHF	TGTGCCAGCAGCCGGAACAGGGGGCGGACTTCACCCCTCCACTTT
.	.	TRBJ2-3	TRBV6-5	CASSYYRGATDTQYF	TGTGCCAGCAGTTACTATCGGGGGGCCACAGATACGCAGTATTTT
.	.	TRBJ1-1	TRBV19	CASSTGVGEAFF	TGTGCCAGTAGTACAGGGGTAGGTGAAGCTTTCTTT
.	TRBD2	TRBJ2-1	TRBV4-1	CASSGTSSHNEQFF	TGCGCCAGCAGCGGGACTAGCAGCCACAATGAGCAGTTCTTC
.	.	TRBJ1-4	TRBV29-1	CSFQGATNEKLFF	TGCAGCTTTCAGGGTGCAACTAATGAAAAACTGTTTTTT
once	.	TRBJ2-5	TRBV7-3	CASSLRGFGEGLGQETQYF	TGTGCCAGCAGCTTAAGAGGGTTCGGCGAGGGTTTGGGGCAAGAGACCCAGTACTTC
.	.	TRBJ2-7	TRBV29-1	CSVEKRNSYEQYF	TGCAGCGTTGAAAAACGGAACTCCTACGAGCAGTACTTC
.	.	TRBJ1-3	TRBV20-1	CSTSHGNTIYF	TGCAGTACTTCCCACGGAAACACCATATATTTT
.	TRBD1	TRBJ1-3	TRBV3-1/TRBV3-2	CASSLLPGQGSSGNTIYF	TGTGCCAGCAGCTTACTTCCGGGACAGGGGAGCTCTGGAAACACCATATATTTT
.	.	TRBJ1-1	TRBV18	CASSPQGDTEAFF	TGTGCCAGCTCACCACAGGGGGACACTGAAGCTTTCTTT
once	.	TRBJ1-1	TRBV7-8	CASSLYIYRENTEAFF	TGTGCCAGCAGCTTATATATATACAGGGAGAACACTGAAGCTTTCTTT
.	.	TRBJ1-4	TRBV12-3/TRBV12-4	CASSFNEKLFF	TGTGCCAGCAGTTTTAATGAAAAACTGTTTTTT
.	.	TRBJ2-7	TRBV5-1	CASSLEGPPNSYEQYF	TGCGCCAGCAGCTTGGAAGGGCCTCCGAATTCCTACGAGCAGTACTTC